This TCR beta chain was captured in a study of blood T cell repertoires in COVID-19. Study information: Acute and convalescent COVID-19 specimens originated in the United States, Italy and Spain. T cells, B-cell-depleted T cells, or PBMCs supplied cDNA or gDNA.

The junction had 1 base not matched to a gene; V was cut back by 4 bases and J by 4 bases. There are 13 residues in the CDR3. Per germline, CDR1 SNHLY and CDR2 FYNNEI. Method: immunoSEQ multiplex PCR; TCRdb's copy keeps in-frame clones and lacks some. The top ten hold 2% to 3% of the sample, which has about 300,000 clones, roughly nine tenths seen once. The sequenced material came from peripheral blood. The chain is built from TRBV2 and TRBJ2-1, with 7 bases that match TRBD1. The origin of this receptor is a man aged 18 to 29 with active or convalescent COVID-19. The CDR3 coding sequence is TGTGCCAGCAGTGGGGACAGATACAATGAGCAGTTCTTC. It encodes CASSGDRYNEQFF. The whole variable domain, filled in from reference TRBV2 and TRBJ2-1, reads EPEVTQTPSHQVTQMGQEVILRCVPISNHLYFYWYRQILGQKVEFLVSFYNNEISEKSEIFDDQFSVERPDGSNFTLKIRSTKLEDSAMYFCASSGDRYNEQFFGPGTRLTVL.